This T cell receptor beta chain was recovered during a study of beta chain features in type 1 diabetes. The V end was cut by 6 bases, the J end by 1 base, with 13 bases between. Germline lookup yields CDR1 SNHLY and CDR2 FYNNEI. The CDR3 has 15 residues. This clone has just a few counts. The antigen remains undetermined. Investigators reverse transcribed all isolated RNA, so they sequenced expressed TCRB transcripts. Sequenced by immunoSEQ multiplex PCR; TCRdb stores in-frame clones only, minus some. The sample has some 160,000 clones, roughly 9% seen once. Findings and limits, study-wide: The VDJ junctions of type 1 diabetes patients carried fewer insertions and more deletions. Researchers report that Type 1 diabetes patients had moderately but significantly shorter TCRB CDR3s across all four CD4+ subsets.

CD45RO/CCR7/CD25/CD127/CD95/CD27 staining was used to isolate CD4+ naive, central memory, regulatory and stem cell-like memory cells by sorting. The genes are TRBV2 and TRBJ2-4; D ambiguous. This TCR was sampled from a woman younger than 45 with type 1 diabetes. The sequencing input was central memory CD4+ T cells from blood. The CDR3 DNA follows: TGTGCCAGCAGGCCTCAACTGTCCGCCAAAAACATTCAGTACTTC. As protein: CASRPQLSAKNIQYF.